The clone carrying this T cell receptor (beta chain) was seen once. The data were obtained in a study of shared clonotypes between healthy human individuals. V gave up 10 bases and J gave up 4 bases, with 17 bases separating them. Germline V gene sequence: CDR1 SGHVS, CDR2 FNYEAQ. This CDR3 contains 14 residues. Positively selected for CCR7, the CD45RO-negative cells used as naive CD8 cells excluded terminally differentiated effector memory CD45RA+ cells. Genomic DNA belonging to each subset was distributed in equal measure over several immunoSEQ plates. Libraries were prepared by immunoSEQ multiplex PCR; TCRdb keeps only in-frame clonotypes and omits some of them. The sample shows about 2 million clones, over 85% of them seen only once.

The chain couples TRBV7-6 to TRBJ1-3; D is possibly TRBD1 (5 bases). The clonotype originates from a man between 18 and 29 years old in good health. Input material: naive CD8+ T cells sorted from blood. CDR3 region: CATGGEIAGNTIYF. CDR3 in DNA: TGTGCCACCGGAGGGGAAATCGCGGGAAACACCATATATTTT.